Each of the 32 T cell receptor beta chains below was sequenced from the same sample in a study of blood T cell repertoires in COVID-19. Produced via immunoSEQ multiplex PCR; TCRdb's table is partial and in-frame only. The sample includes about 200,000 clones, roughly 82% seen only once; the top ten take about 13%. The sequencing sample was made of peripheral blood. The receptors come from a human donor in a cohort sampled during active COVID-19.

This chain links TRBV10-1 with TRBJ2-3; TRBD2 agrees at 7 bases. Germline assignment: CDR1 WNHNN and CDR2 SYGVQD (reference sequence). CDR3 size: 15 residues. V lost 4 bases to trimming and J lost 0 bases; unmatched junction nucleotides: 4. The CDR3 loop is CASSGSGLSTDTQYF. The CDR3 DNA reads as TGCGCCAGCAGTGGTAGCGGGCTGAGCACAGATACGCAGTATTTT.

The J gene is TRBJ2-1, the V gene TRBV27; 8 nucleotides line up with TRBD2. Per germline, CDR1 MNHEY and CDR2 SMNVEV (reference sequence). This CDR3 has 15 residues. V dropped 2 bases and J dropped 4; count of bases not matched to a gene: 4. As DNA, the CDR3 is TGTGCCAGCAGTTTAAGCGGGAGCCCGTACAATGAGCAGTTCTTC. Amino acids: CASSLSGSPYNEQFF.

The CDR3 sequence: CASSLGTPTPLSYTF. For the CDR3, the DNA is TGCGCCAGCAGCTTGGGGACACCTACCCCCTTGAGCTACACCTTC. This chain uses TRBV5-1 with TRBJ1-2, with a possible D match to TRBD1 (5 bases). The CDR3 length is 15 residues. Germline V gene data show CDR1 as SGHRS and CDR2 as YFSETQ. V was shortened by 0 bases and J by 9 bases, with 18 bases between the two germline ends.

CDR3 protein: CASSPSGSLWTDTQYF. The CDR3 DNA sequence: TGCGCCAGCAGCCCTAGCGGGAGTTTATGGACAGATACGCAGTATTTT. The chain employs TRBV4-1 and TRBJ2-3, with 10 bases identical to TRBD2. This CDR3 spans 16 amino acids. CDR1 is MGHRA, CDR2 YSYEKL, per germline. The J segment lost 3 bases and the V segment lost 4 bases, leaving 7 bases of the junction unmatched.

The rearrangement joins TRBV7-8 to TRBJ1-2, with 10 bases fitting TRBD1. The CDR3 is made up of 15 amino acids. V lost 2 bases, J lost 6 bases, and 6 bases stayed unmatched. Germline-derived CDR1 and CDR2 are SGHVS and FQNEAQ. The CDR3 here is CASSLSRQGANGYTF. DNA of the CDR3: TGTGCCAGCAGCTTATCTAGACAGGGGGCTAATGGCTACACCTTC.

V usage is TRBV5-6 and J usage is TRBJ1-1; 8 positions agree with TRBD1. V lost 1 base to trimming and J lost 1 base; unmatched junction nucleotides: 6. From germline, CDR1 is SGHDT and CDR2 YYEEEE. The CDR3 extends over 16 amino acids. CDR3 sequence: CASSLHPTGANTEAFF. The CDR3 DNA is TGTGCCAGCAGCTTGCATCCGACAGGGGCGAACACTGAAGCTTTCTTT.

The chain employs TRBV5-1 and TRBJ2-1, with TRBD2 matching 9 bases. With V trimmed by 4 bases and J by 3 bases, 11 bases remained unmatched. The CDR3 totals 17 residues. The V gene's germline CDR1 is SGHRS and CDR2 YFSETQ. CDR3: CASSPRVSGSNYNEQFF. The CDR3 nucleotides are TGCGCCAGCAGCCCGAGGGTTAGCGGGAGCAACTACAATGAGCAGTTCTTC.

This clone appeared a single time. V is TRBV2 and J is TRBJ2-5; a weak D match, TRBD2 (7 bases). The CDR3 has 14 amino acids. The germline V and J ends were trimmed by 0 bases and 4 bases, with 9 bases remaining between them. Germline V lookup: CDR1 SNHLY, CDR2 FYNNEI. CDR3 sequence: CASSEARGRETQYF. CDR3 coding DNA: TGTGCCAGCAGTGAAGCGCGGGGGCGAGAGACCCAGTACTTC.

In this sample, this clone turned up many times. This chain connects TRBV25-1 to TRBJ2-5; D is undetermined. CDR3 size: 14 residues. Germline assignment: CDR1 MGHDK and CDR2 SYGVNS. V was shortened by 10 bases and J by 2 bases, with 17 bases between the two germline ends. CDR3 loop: CATKLSEQQETQYF. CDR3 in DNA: TGTGCCACCAAACTGAGTGAACAGCAAGAGACCCAGTACTTC. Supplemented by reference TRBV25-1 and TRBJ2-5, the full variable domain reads EADIYQTPRYLVIGTGKKITLECSQTMGHDKMYWYQQDPGMELHLIHYSYGVNSTEKGDLSSESTVSRIRTEHFPLTLESARPSHTSQYLCATKLSEQQETQYFGPGTRLLVL.

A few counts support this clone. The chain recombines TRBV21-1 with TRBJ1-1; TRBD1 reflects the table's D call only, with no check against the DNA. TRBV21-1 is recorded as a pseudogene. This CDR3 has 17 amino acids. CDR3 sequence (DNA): TGTGCCAGCACCTCGGCGGGGTGGACAGGGGCGCTCACTGAAGCTTTCTTT. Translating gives CASTSAGWTGALTEAFF.

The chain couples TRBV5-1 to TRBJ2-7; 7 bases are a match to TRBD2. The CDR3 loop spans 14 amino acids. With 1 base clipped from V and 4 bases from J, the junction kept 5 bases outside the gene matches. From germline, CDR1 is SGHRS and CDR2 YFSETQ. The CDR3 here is CASSLFGGSYEQYF. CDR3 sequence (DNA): TGCGCCAGCAGCTTGTTTGGCGGGAGTTACGAGCAGTACTTC.

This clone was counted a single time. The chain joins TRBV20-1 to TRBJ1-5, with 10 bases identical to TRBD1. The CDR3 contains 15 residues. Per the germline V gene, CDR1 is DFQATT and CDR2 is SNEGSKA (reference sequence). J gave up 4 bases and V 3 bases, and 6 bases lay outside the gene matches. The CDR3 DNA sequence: TGCAGTGCTAGTAAGGGACAGGGGATAAATCAGCCCCAGCATTTT. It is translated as CSASKGQGINQPQHF.

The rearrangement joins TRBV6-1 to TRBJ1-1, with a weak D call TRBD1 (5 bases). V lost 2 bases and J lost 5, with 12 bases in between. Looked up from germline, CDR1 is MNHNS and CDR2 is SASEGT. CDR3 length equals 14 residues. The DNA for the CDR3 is TGTGCCAGCAGTGAATTCGGACGGGGGACTGAAGCTTTCTTT. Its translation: CASSEFGRGTEAFF.

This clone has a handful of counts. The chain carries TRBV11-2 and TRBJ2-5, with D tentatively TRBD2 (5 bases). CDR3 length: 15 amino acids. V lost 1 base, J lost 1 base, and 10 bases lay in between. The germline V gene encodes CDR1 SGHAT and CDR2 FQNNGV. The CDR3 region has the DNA TGTGCCAGCAGCTTAGGGGCGGGCATCCAAGAGACCCAGTACTTC. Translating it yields CASSLGAGIQETQYF.

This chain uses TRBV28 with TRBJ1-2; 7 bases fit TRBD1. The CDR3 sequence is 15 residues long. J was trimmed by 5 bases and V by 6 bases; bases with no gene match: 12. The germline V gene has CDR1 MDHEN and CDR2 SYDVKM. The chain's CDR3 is CASSYDDRARYGYTF. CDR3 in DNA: TGTGCCAGCAGCTATGACGACAGGGCCCGTTATGGCTACACCTTC.

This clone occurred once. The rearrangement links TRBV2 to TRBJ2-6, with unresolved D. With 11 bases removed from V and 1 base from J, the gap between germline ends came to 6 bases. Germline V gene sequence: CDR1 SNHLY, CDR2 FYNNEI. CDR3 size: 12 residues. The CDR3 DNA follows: TGTGCCCAAGCTTCTGGGGCCAACGTCCTGACTTTC. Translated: CAQASGANVLTF.

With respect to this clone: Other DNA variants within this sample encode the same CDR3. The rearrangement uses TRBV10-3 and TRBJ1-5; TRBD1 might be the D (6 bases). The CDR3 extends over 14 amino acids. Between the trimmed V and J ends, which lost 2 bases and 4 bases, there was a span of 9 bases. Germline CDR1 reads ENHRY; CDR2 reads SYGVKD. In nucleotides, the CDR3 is TGTGCCATCAGTGAGAGAGGGGGTAATCAGCCCCAGCATTTT. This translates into CAISERGGNQPQHF.

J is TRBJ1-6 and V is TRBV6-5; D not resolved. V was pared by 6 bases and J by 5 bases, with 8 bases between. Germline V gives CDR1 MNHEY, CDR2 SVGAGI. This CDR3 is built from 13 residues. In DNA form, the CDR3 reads TGTGCCAGCAGGGACTACCATAATTCACCCCTCCACTTT. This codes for CASRDYHNSPLHF.

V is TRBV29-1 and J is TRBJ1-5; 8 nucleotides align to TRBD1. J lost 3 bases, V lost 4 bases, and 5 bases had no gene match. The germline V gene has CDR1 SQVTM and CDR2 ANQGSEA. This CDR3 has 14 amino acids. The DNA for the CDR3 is TGCAGCGTTGGGAGGACAGGGAACAATCAGCCCCAGCATTTT. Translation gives CSVGRTGNNQPQHF.

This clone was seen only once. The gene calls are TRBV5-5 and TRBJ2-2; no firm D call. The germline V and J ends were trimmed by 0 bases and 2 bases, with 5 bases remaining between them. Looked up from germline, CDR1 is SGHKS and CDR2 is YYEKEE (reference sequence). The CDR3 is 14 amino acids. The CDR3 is CASSLGGNTGELFF. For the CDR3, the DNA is TGTGCCAGCAGCTTGGGCGGAAACACCGGGGAGCTGTTTTTT.

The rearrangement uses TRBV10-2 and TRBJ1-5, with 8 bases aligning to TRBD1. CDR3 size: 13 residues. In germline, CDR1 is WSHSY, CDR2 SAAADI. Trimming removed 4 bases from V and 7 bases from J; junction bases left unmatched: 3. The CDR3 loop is CASSGTGIQPQHF. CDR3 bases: TGCGCCAGCAGTGGGACAGGGATCCAGCCCCAGCATTTT.

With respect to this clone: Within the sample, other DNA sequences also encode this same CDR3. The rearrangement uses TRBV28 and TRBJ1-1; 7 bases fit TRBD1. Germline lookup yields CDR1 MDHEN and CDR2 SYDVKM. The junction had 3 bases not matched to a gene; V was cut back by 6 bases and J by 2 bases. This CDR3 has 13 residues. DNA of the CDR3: TGTGCCAGCAGCGGACAGGTAAACACTGAAGCTTTCTTT. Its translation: CASSGQVNTEAFF. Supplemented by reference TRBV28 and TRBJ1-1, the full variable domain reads DVKVTQSSRYLVKRTGEKVFLECVQDMDHENMFWYRQDPGLGLRLIYFSYDVKMKEKGDIPEGYSVSREKKERFSLILESASTNQTSMYLCASSGQVNTEAFFGQGTRLTVV.

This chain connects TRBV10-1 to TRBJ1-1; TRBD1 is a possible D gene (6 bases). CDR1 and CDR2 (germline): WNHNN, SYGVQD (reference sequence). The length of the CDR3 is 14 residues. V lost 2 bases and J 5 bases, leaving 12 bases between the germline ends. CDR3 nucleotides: TGCGCCAGCAGTGAGGGGGGCTATGGAACTGAAGCTTTCTTT. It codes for CASSEGGYGTEAFF.

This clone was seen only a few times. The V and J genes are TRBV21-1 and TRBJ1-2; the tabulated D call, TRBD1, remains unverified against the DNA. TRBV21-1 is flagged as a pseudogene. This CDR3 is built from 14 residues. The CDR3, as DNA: TGTGCCAGCCCCACGGGCAGGGGGCTGGAAGGCTACACCTTC. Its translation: CASPTGRGLEGYTF.

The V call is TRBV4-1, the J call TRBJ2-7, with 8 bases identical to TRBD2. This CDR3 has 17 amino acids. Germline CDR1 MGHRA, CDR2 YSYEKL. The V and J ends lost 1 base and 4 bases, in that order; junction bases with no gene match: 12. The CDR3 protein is CASSQGRSAGETYEQYF. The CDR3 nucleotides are TGCGCCAGCAGCCAAGGGCGATCAGCGGGAGAGACTTACGAGCAGTACTTC.

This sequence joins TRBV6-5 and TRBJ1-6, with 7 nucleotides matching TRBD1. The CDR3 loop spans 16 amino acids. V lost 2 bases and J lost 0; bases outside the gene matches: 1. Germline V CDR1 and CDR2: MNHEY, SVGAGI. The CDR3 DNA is TGTGCCAGCAGTTACCGGGACAGCTCCTATAATTCACCCCTCCACTTT. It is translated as CASSYRDSSYNSPLHF.

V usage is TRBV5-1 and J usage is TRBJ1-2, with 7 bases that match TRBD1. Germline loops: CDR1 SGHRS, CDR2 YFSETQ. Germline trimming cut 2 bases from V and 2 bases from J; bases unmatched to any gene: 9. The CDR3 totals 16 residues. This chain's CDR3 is CASSFGFVQGNYGYTF. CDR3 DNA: TGCGCCAGCAGCTTCGGCTTTGTACAGGGGAACTATGGCTACACCTTC.

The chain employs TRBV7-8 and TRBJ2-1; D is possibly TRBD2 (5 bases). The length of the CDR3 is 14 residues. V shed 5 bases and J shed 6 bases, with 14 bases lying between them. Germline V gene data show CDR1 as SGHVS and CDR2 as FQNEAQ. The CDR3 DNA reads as TGTGCCAGCAGCCCGAGAGAGGGAAGCAATGAGCAGTTCTTC. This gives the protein CASSPREGSNEQFF.

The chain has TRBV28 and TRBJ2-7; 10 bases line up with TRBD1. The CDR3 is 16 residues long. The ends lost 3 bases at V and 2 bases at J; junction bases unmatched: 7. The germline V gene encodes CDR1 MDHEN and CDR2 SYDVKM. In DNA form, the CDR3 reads TGTGCCAGCAGTTTTCAGGGACAGGGGACACCCTACGAGCAGTACTTC. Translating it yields CASSFQGQGTPYEQYF.

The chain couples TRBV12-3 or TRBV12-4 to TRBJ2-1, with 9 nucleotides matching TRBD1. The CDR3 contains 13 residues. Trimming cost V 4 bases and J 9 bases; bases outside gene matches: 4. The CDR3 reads CASSYGTGSEQFF. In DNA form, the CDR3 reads TGTGCCAGCAGTTACGGGACAGGGTCTGAGCAGTTCTTC.

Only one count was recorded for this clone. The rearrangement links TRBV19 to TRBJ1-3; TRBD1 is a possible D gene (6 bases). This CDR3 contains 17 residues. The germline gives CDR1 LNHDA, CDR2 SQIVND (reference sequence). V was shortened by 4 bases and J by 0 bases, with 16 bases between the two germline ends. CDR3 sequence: CASSNPGHPSSGNTIYF. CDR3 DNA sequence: TGTGCCAGTAGTAACCCGGGACATCCGAGCTCTGGAAACACCATATATTTT.

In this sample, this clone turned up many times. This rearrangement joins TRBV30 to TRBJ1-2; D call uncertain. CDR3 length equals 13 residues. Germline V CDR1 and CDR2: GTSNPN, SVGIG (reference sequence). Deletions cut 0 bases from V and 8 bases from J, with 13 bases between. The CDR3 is CAWSVPYSRGYTF. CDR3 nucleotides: TGTGCCTGGAGTGTCCCTTACTCCCGAGGCTACACCTTC.